The present T cell receptor beta chain was sequenced within a study of T cell clusters in autoimmune cytopenias. Study results and caveats: TRB repertoire shifts in secondary cytopenia and chronic lymphocytic leukemia mostly reflected lymphoma, not autoimmunity.

CDR1 is MNHEY, CDR2 SMNVEV, per germline (reference sequence). The CDR3 extends over 14 amino acids. Worth noting for this clonotype: The antigen remains unidentified.

TRB was amplified by touch-down multiplex PCR, primer pools A and B combined. One entry per CDR3 protein, without DNA, is what TCRdb gives after re-calling the multiplex PCR reads. The sample totals nearly 4,500 distinct CDR3 sequences. TRB amplification used roughly 250 ng of peripheral blood genomic DNA. V usage is TRBV27 and J usage is TRBJ2-3; the TCRdb D gene call, TRBD2, has no DNA to confirm it. Sequenced material: peripheral blood. This TCR derives from a human donor with an autoimmune cytopenia or autoimmune hepatitis (not recorded which). Here the CDR3 reads CASRSGRAADTQYF.